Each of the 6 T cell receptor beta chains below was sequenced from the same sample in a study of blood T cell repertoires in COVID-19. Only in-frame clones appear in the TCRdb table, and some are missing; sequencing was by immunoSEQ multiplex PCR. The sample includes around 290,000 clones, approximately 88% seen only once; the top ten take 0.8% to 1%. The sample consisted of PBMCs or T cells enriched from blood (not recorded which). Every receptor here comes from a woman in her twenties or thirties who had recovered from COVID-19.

The CDR3 region is CASSIGRGTGPLNEQFF. The CDR3 DNA reads as TGTGCCAGTAGTATAGGGAGGGGGACAGGGCCCCTCAATGAGCAGTTCTTC. The chain links TRBV19 to TRBJ2-1; 9 positions match TRBD1. Germline assignment: CDR1 LNHDA and CDR2 SQIVND (reference sequence). The CDR3 is 17 residues long. V lost 1 base to trimming and J lost 6 bases; unmatched junction nucleotides: 10.

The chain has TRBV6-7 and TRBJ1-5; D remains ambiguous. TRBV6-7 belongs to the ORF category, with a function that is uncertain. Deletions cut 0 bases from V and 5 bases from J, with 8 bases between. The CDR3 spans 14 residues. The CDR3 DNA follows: TGTGCCAGCAGTTACTCGACAAGGCATCAGCCCCAGCATTTT. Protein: CASSYSTRHQPQHF.

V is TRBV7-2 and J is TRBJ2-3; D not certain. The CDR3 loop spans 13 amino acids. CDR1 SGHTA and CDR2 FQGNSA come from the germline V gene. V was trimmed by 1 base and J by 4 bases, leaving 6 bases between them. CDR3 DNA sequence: TGTGCCAGCAGCTTAGTAGTGGCAGATACGCAGTATTTT. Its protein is CASSLVVADTQYF.

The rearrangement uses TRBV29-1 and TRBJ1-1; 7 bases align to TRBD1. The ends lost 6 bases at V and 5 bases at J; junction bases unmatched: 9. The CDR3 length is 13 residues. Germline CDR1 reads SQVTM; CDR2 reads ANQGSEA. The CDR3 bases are TGCAGCGTCGACAGACAGGGACATACTGAAGCTTTCTTT. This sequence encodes CSVDRQGHTEAFF.

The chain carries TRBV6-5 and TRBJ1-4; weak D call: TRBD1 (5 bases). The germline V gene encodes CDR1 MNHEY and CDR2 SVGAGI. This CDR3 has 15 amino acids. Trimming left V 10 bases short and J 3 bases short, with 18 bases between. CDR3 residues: CATHSAGLPNEKLFF. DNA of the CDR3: TGTGCCACCCATTCGGCGGGGCTGCCTAATGAAAAACTGTTTTTT.

The CDR3 sequence: CASSVVVAGASETQYF. CDR3 bases: TGTGCCAGCAGCGTAGTGGTAGCGGGAGCTTCAGAGACCCAGTACTTC. J is TRBJ2-5 and V is TRBV9; 9 bases line up with TRBD2. The CDR3 has 16 amino acids. CDR1 SGDLS and CDR2 YYNGEE come from the germline V gene. V gave up 0 bases and J gave up 4 bases; unmatched junction bases: 7.